This T cell receptor beta chain was recovered during a study of cytomegalovirus exposure and HLA in healthy donors. Across the study: When 398 donors were genotyped, around 77% of them were found to fall in the Caucasian-associated ancestry cluster.

Study results and limitations: Accurate HLA-A and HLA-B prediction from TCR beta sequences was reported for most subjects. In the analysis, some V segments, TRBV6-2 and TRBV6-3 included, were excluded as indistinguishable.

A multiplex PCR was run with 60 Vbeta primers and 13 Jbeta primers. Some clones are missing from TCRdb's copy, which holds only in-frame ones; the method was immunoSEQ multiplex PCR. The sample lists 200,000 to 250,000 clones, around four fifths occurring once. Note on this clone: Its antigen remains unidentified.

Trimming cost V 5 bases and J 8 bases, with 9 bases left between them. This CDR3 comprises 12 residues. Germline V lookup: CDR1 SEHNR, CDR2 FQNEAQ (reference sequence). The sequenced sample consisted of PBMCs. J is TRBJ1-4 and V is TRBV7-9; D remains ambiguous. The clonotype was recovered from a woman in her 40s in good health and CMV-seronegative. The CDR3: CASSPLAEKLFF. The CDR3 DNA reads as TGTGCCAGCAGCCCCCTGGCCGAAAAACTGTTTTTT.